A single sample is the source of the 21 T cell receptor beta chains below, sequenced in a study of blood T cell repertoires in COVID-19. Data came from immunoSEQ multiplex PCR; TCRdb stores just in-frame clones and leaves some out. The sample includes more than 250,000 clones, around 85% seen only once; the top ten take 2.2%. The sequenced sample was PBMCs or T cells enriched from blood (not recorded which). These receptors were collected from a man aged 25 to 40 who had recovered from COVID-19.

The rearrangement uses TRBV30 and TRBJ2-3; D unresolved. V was cut by 0 bases and J by 1 base, with 11 bases left in between. The CDR3 contains 15 residues. The germline gives CDR1 GTSNPN, CDR2 SVGIG (reference sequence). The CDR3 sequence is CAWSVQGTGTDTQYF. DNA for the CDR3: TGTGCCTGGAGTGTGCAAGGAACAGGCACAGATACGCAGTATTTT.

CDR3 DNA sequence: TGCGCCAGCTCCCAGGTCCCTGAAGCTTTCTTT. This codes for CASSQVPEAFF. The rearrangement uses TRBV10-1 and TRBJ1-1; no firm D call. The CDR3 has 11 residues. Germline V gene sequence: CDR1 WNHNN, CDR2 SYGVQD (reference sequence). V lost 8 bases and J 6 bases, leaving 10 bases between the germline ends.

As DNA, the CDR3 is TGCAGTGCTTCTCGGGGGAATGAGCAGTTCTTC. Its protein product is CSASRGNEQFF. The chain carries TRBV20-1 and TRBJ2-1; possible D gene TRBD2, 6 bases. Germline CDR1 DFQATT, CDR2 SNEGSKA (reference sequence). V was clipped by 5 bases and J by 7 bases, with 9 bases between them. CDR3 size: 11 residues.

CDR3 DNA sequence: TGTGCCAGCAGCTTGCCAAAGGGGCGCGGAAAACTGTTTTTT. Encoded protein: CASSLPKGRGKLFF. V and J are TRBV11-3 and TRBJ1-4; a weak D match, TRBD1 (5 bases). Germline V gives CDR1 SGHNT, CDR2 YENEEA. This CDR3 comprises 14 residues. The V and J ends lost 3 bases and 10 bases respectively, with 15 bases between them.

The rearrangement joins TRBV7-9 to TRBJ2-5; D perhaps matches TRBD1 (6 bases). Germline lookup yields CDR1 SEHNR and CDR2 FQNEAQ (reference sequence). Trimming cost V 5 bases and J 2 bases, with 12 bases left between them. The CDR3 sequence is 14 residues long. CDR3 sequence reads: CASSINQGQETQYF. As DNA, the CDR3 is TGTGCCAGCAGCATCAATCAGGGGCAAGAGACCCAGTACTTC.

This clone came up once. This rearrangement joins TRBV5-4 to TRBJ2-7; D gene uncertain. The V end lost 1 base, the J end lost 1 base, and 9 bases lay between the germline ends. There are 14 residues in the CDR3. The V gene's germline CDR1 is SGHNT and CDR2 YYREEE (reference sequence). The CDR3 DNA is TGTGCCAGCAGCTTGAACCTAGGTTCCTACGAGCAGTACTTC. It codes for CASSLNLGSYEQYF.

This clone was seen only a few times. CDR3 amino acids: CASSQERSSYTEAFF. CDR3 DNA: TGCGCCAGCAGCCAAGAACGGTCTTCATACACTGAAGCTTTCTTT. The rearrangement links TRBV4-3 to TRBJ1-1, with no clear D. The CDR3 is made up of 15 amino acids. Germline-derived CDR1 and CDR2 are LGHNA and YSLEER. Trimming pared 0 bases from V and 3 bases from J, leaving 11 bases between.

The chain recombines TRBV7-6 with TRBJ1-4, with D possibly matching TRBD1 (6 bases). CDR3 length: 16 amino acids. Germline V gene lookup returns CDR1 SGHVS and CDR2 FNYEAQ. Trimming took off 5 bases at V and 3 bases at J, with 16 bases between the two ends. The CDR3: CASSPSGGAANEKLFF. The DNA for the CDR3 is TGTGCCAGCAGCCCATCCGGGGGGGCGGCTAATGAAAAACTGTTTTTT.

The V gene is TRBV5-1, the J gene TRBJ2-7; possibly TRBD2 for D (6 bases). The CDR3 consists of 15 residues. V lost 5 bases, J lost 0 bases, and 15 bases lay in between. Germline V gene lookup returns CDR1 SGHRS and CDR2 YFSETQ. The DNA of the CDR3 is TGCGCCAGCAGTCTGGGGGGAACCCCCTCCTACGAGCAGTACTTC. It is translated as CASSLGGTPSYEQYF.

The J gene is TRBJ1-1, the V gene TRBV11-2; D gene unclear. Germline V gene sequence: CDR1 SGHAT, CDR2 FQNNGV. This CDR3 has 13 amino acids. V shed 5 bases and J shed 0 bases, with 7 bases lying between them. The CDR3 reads CASSKQLNTEAFF. CDR3 coding DNA: TGTGCCAGCAGCAAACAATTGAACACTGAAGCTTTCTTT. The full variable domain, rest sourced from reference TRBV11-2 and TRBJ1-1, is EAGVAQSPRYKIIEKRQSVAFWCNPISGHATLYWYQQILGQGPKLLIQFQNNGVVDDSQLPKDRFSAERLKGVDSTLKIQPAKLEDSAVYLCASSKQLNTEAFFGQGTRLTVV.

This clone was recorded once. V gene TRBV29-1 combines with J gene TRBJ1-5; tentative D call: TRBD1 (5 bases). The CDR3 has 15 amino acids. The ends were cut back, 6 bases at V and 2 bases at J, with 17 bases in the middle. The germline CDR1 and CDR2 sequences are SQVTM and ANQGSEA. The CDR3 DNA follows: TGCAGCGTCCAACTTGCGGGGACGGGCAATCAGCCCCAGCATTTT. Residues: CSVQLAGTGNQPQHF.

The chain couples TRBV5-5 to TRBJ1-4; 8 bases match TRBD1. CDR3 length: 14 amino acids. Germline lookup yields CDR1 SGHKS and CDR2 YYEKEE (reference sequence). V lost 0 bases and J lost 7; bases outside the gene matches: 2. CDR3 bases: TGTGCCAGCAGCTTGGGACAGGGGAGTGAAAAACTGTTTTTT. This sequence encodes CASSLGQGSEKLFF. Using reference TRBV5-5 and TRBJ1-4 for the parts outside the CDR3, the full variable domain is DAGVTQSPTHLIKTRGQQVTLRCSPISGHKSVSWYQQVLGQGPQFIFQYYEKEERGRGNFPDRFSARQFPNYSSELNVNALLLGDSALYLCASSLGQGSEKLFFGSGTQLSVL.

The gene calls are TRBV7-9 and TRBJ1-2; no definite D call. CDR1 SEHNR and CDR2 FQNEAQ come from the germline V gene (reference sequence). The ends were cut back, 1 base at V and 3 bases at J, with 12 bases in the middle. The CDR3 is 15 amino acids. This CDR3 is CASSLETGSHYGYTF. The CDR3 coding sequence is TGTGCCAGCAGCTTAGAAACGGGGAGTCACTATGGCTACACCTTC.

V is TRBV4-1 and J is TRBJ1-2; 9 bases line up with TRBD1. The CDR3 length is 14 residues. Germline V gene lookup returns CDR1 MGHRA and CDR2 YSYEKL. With V trimmed by 0 bases and J by 8 bases, 4 bases remained unmatched. The CDR3, as DNA: TGCGCCAGCAGCCAAGAGGGACAGGGTAGAGGCTACACCTTC. Translated, it gives CASSQEGQGRGYTF.

The V gene is TRBV4-3, the J gene TRBJ1-1; 8 positions match TRBD1. Germline CDR1 LGHNA, CDR2 YSLEER. The V and J ends lost 7 bases and 10 bases, in that order; junction bases with no gene match: 17. There are 15 residues in the CDR3. For the CDR3, the DNA is TGCGCCAGCAAAAGCGGACAGGGTGGGAGTTTTGGAGCTTTCTTT. The encoded protein is CASKSGQGGSFGAFF.

The gene calls are TRBV7-2 and TRBJ1-6; D not resolved. The CDR3 consists of 12 residues. With 5 bases removed from V and 5 bases from J, the gap between germline ends came to 4 bases. Germline values: CDR1 SGHTA, CDR2 FQGNSA. CDR3 region: CASSPNNSPLHF. In DNA, the CDR3 is TGTGCCAGCAGCCCTAATAATTCACCCCTCCACTTT.

This chain connects TRBV9 to TRBJ2-1, with 10 nucleotides matching TRBD2. In germline, CDR1 is SGDLS, CDR2 YYNGEE. The length of the CDR3 is 16 residues. V shed 3 bases and J 6 bases; nucleotides not matched to a gene: 9. As DNA, the CDR3 is TGTGCCAGCAGCGCCCGCCAGCGGGGGGGCCCCAATGAGCAGTTCTTC. Its translation is CASSARQRGGPNEQFF.

This sequence joins TRBV4-2 and TRBJ2-5; TRBD2 is a possible D gene (5 bases). Germline assignment: CDR1 LGHNA and CDR2 YNFKEQ. The CDR3 has 14 amino acids. V shed 5 bases and J shed 5 bases, with 15 bases lying between them. CDR3 sequence: CASSGRGALETQYF. In DNA, the CDR3 is TGTGCCAGCAGCGGACGGGGAGCCCTGGAGACCCAGTACTTC.

This clone turned up a few times. This chain uses TRBV5-5 with TRBJ2-7; tentative D call: TRBD1 (5 bases). CDR3 size: 14 residues. Deletions cut 1 base from V and 2 bases from J, with 10 bases between. The germline gives CDR1 SGHKS, CDR2 YYEKEE (reference sequence). The CDR3 DNA follows: TGTGCCAGCAGCTTGTACGCAGGGACCTACGAGCAGTACTTC. Translation: CASSLYAGTYEQYF.

The V and J genes are TRBV19 and TRBJ1-2; D is undetermined. The CDR3 is made up of 12 amino acids. Germline lookup yields CDR1 LNHDA and CDR2 SQIVND (reference sequence). V shed 7 bases and J shed 8 bases, with 14 bases lying between them. The DNA for the CDR3 is TGTGCCAGTAAAGGGAGACCAAAAGGCTACACCTTC. Its protein product is CASKGRPKGYTF.

The rearrangement joins TRBV7-2 to TRBJ1-4; possible D gene TRBD1, 6 bases. The CDR3 is made up of 13 amino acids. Trimming cost V 5 bases and J 9 bases, with 13 bases left between them. Germline CDR1 and CDR2: SGHTA and FQGNSA. The CDR3 reads CASSIGQRQKLFF. The CDR3 DNA follows: TGTGCCAGCAGCATCGGACAGAGGCAAAAACTGTTTTTT.